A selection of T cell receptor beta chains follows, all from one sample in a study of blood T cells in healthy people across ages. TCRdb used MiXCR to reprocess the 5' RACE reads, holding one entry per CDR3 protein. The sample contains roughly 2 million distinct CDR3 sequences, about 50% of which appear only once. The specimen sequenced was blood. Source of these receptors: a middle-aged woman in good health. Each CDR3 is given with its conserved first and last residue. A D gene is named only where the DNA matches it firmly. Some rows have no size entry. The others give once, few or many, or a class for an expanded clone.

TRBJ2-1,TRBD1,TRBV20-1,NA,CRGDRLYNEQFF,TGCAGGGGGGACAGGTTGTACAATGAGCAGTTCTTC
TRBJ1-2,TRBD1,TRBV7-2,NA,CASSLDRASGYTF,TGTGCCAGCAGCTTGGACAGGGCTAGTGGCTACACCTTC
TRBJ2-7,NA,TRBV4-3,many,CASSQGLGFGTQYF,TGCGCCAGCAGCCAAGGCTTGGGTTTCGGCACCCAGTACTTC
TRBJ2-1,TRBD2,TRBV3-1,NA,CASSQDGRVLSGRHNEQFF,TGTGCCAGCAGCCAAGATGGGAGGGTCCTGAGCGGGAGACACAATGAGCAGTTCTTC
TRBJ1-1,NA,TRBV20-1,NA,CSALIGTQNTEAFF,TGCAGTGCACTGATCGGGACACAGAACACTGAAGCTTTCTTT
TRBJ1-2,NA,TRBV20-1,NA,CSSAGRGFGGYTF,TGCAGTTCTGCAGGACGGGGTTTCGGAGGCTACACCTTC
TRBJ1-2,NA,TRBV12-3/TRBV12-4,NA,CASSLALSRADYGYTF,TGTGCCAGCAGTTTAGCGCTAAGCAGGGCCGACTATGGCTACACCTTC
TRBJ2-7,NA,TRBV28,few,CASSSREQYF,TGTGCCAGCAGTTCCCGCGAGCAGTACTTC
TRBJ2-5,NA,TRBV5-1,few,CASEGVVDSAGETQYF,TGCGCCAGCGAGGGGGTGGTGGATTCGGCGGGAGAGACCCAGTACTTC
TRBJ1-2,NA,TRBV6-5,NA,CASRTAPTEGYTF,TGTGCCAGCAGGACTGCTCCTACGGAGGGCTACACCTTC
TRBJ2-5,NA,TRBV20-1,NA,CSASLPRVGKQTQYF,TGCAGTGCTAGCCTTCCTAGGGTGGGCAAGCAGACCCAGTACTTC
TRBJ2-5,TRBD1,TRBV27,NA,CASSPSTGEIEETQYF,TGTGCCAGCAGTCCATCGACAGGGGAAATAGAAGAGACCCAGTACTTC
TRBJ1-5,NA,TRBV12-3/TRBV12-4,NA,CASRPDRPGQPQHF,TGTGCCAGCAGGCCCGACAGGCCGGGTCAGCCCCAGCATTTT
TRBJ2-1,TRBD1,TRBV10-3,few,CASTGGDEQFF,TGTGCCTCGACAGGGGGCGATGAGCAGTTCTTC
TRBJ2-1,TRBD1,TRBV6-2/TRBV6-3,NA,CASSPPDRRYYNEQFF,TGTGCCAGCAGCCCCCCGGACAGGCGGTACTACAATGAGCAGTTCTTC
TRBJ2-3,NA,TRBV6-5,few,CVSTSGGLTTDTQYF,TGTGTCAGCACCTCGGGCGGGCTAACAACAGATACGCAGTATTTT
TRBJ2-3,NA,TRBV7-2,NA,CASSRWITDTQYF,TGTGCCAGCAGCCGATGGATTACAGATACGCAGTATTTT
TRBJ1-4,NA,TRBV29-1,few,CSATIRGGNEKLFF,TGCAGCGCTACCATAAGAGGAGGGAATGAAAAACTGTTTTTT
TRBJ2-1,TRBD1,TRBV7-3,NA,CASSGQVTNEQFF,TGTGCCAGTTCGGGACAGGTAACCAATGAGCAGTTCTTC